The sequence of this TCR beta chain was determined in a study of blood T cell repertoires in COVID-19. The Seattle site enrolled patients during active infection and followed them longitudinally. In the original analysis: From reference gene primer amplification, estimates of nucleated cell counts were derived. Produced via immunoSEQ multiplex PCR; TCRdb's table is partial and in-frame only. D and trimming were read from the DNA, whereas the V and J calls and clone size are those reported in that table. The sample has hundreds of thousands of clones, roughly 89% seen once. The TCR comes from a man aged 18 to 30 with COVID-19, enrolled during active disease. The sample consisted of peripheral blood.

The CDR3 DNA is TGTGCCAGCATTGGGGACAGGGGGCGGAATTCACCCCTCCACTTT. Translation gives CASIGDRGRNSPLHF. This chain uses TRBV6-5 with TRBJ1-6, with TRBD1 identical over 12 bases. Per the germline V gene, CDR1 is MNHEY and CDR2 is SVGAGI. The V gene end was trimmed by 7 bases and the J gene end by 7 bases; junction bases not matched to a gene: 5. This CDR3 spans 15 amino acids.